Described below is a single T cell receptor (beta chain) sequence and its context. Its target antigen remains unknown. Base qualities are not provided; no much larger clone lies one nucleotide away. Inclusive of the bounding cysteine and phenylalanine, the CDR3 is 12 residues long. Left in the record is the CDR3 DNA by itself, 36 bases read in frame from the first base. Clipping removes 9 bases from V and 6 bases from J, with 2 as the unmatched junction base count. The CDR1 and CDR2 encoded by the germline V gene (reference sequence) are LNHDA and SQIVND. The sample comes from a study of T cell responses to AZD1222 COVID-19 vaccine (dated by TCRdb to the early 2020s). For context, the study as a whole: AZD1222 recipients given second doses at about 4 weeks or at about 12 weeks were pooled, since spike-specific TCR depth and breadth were not found to differ between the two schedules. A total of approximately 250 trial participants underwent TCR sequencing, of whom approximately 200 had received two doses of AZD1222 and roughly 26 had received two doses of the MenACWY control vaccine. Enrollment into the trials was organized by age into subgroups of 18-55, 56-69 and 70-plus years, and those subgroups contained roughly 140, 27 and 60 TCR-sequenced participants, respectively. Study-level results and caveats: Participants were mostly white British, with more females than males. The authors suggested clonal diversity may have been underestimated. CD4 TCRs associated with the vaccine covered the entire spike protein, and the dominant responses were in regions 160-218 and 743-854. Because no samples from the day 14 peak response were available, repertoires could be characterized only after the peak T cell response. Conclusions about previously exposed vaccinees are limited, since just 6 or 7 AZD1222 recipients were seropositive for SARS-CoV-2 at baseline. After two AZD1222 doses, both the breadth and the depth of spike-specific TCRs were significantly higher than at day 0 and than in MenACWY recipients. In the small 56-69-year group, the increase in depth fell short of significance, most likely because of low power. Reportedly, almost half of the unique spike-specific TCRs recognized epitopes lying outside the regions that are mutated in the B.1.351 and B.1.1.7 variants.

The CDR3 regions of human TCRbeta chains were analyzed by immunosequencing. On the study's bioinformatics: TCRs in the repertoires were matched against a reference library of SARS-CoV-2-specific TCRs that had been generated with the MIRA antigen-specificity platform. Breadth meant the fraction of unique TCRs that were SARS-CoV-2-associated, whereas depth meant the fraction of total T cells that were SARS-CoV-2-associated. Using the MIRA data, each spike-specific TCR was assigned both to the spike region to which the TCR was reactive and to a CD4 or CD8 class. Log10-transformed breadth and depth values were compared by one-way ANOVA with Sidak's multiple comparisons tests. TCRdb carries this immuneACCESS record with in-frame sequences only. Its versions omit some clonotypes, under half of them owing to an unresolved V gene in the studies checked, with the rest unexplained. The V and J calls and the clone size are those of that table, but D and trimming were determined from the DNA. Present in this sample are roughly 100,000 clones, 90% of which were seen just once. 5.1% of the sample is taken by the ten largest.

What this sample's time point label stands for: baseline before first vaccination. Vaccinee samples came from UK trials COV001 and COV002, including a single-blind randomized controlled phase 2/3 trial of AZD1222 (ChAdOx1 nCoV-19) in healthy adults. For TCRbeta chain sequencing, PBMC samples were collected from trial participants at day 0 and at day 28 after the second dose. The V and J segments used are TRBV19 and TRBJ2-2, with 9 bases matching TRBD1. The sequence came from an adult in good health. The sequenced sample was peripheral blood, obtained on day 0 of AZD1222 vaccination. In nucleotide form, the sequence is TGTGCCAGCCACAGGGGGCCCGGGGAGCTGTTTTTT. Its product reads: CASHRGPGELFF.